The 27 T cell receptor beta chains reported below all come from one sample, sequenced in a study of cytomegalovirus exposure and HLA in healthy donors. The PCR made use of 60 Vbeta and 13 Jbeta primers. Some clones are missing from TCRdb's copy, which holds only in-frame ones; the method was immunoSEQ multiplex PCR. The table shows around 88,000 clones, with around 72% occurring only once. Sequences were obtained from PBMCs. The receptors originated from a male donor in good health and CMV-seronegative.

The chain uses TRBV28 and TRBJ1-4, with TRBD1 matching over 7 bases. Germline V gene sequence: CDR1 MDHEN, CDR2 SYDVKM. The V gene end was trimmed by 5 bases and the J gene end by 4 bases; junction bases not matched to a gene: 7. The CDR3 extends over 15 amino acids. The DNA for the CDR3 is TGTGCCAGCAGTATACCGACAGGGATTAATGAAAAACTGTTTTTT. Its translation is CASSIPTGINEKLFF.

The V gene is TRBV27, the J gene TRBJ2-3, with 9 bases fitting TRBD1. CDR1 MNHEY and CDR2 SMNVEV come from the germline V gene (reference sequence). This CDR3 has 14 residues. The V gene end was trimmed by 6 bases and the J gene end by 12 bases; junction bases not matched to a gene: 13. CDR3 sequence reads: CASSQGTGYEKQYF. CDR3 bases: TGTGCCAGCAGCCAAGGGACAGGGTATGAGAAACAGTATTTT.

This clone was detected a few times. CDR3 region: CASSYGGPEEANVLTF. The CDR3 region has the DNA TGTGCCAGCAGTTACGGTGGGCCCGAAGAGGCCAACGTCCTGACTTTC. The V call is TRBV6-6, the J call TRBJ2-6, with D unclear. Trimming left V 2 bases short and J 6 bases short, with 14 bases between. Germline V gene data show CDR1 as MNHNY and CDR2 as SVGAGI (reference sequence). The CDR3 covers 16 residues.

The V call is TRBV9, the J call TRBJ1-4, with D perhaps TRBD1 (6 bases). The germline V and J ends were trimmed by 4 bases and 6 bases, with 10 bases remaining between them. Per germline, CDR1 SGDLS and CDR2 YYNGEE. This CDR3 is 13 amino acids long. Written as DNA, the CDR3 is TGTGCCAGCAGCCGGGACACGGATGAAAAACTGTTTTTT. Its protein product is CASSRDTDEKLFF.

This clone turned up a few times. This rearrangement joins TRBV7-2 to TRBJ2-3; maybe TRBD2 (5 bases). This CDR3 contains 16 residues. Trimming pared 0 bases from V and 1 base from J, leaving 11 bases between. The germline V gene encodes CDR1 SGHTA and CDR2 FQGNSA. The CDR3 loop reads CASSLAIARRTDTQYF. DNA for the CDR3: TGTGCCAGCAGCTTAGCCATAGCGAGACGCACAGATACGCAGTATTTT. The full variable domain, in which reference TRBV7-2 and TRBJ2-3 provide the parts outside the CDR3, is GAGVSQSPSNKVTEKGKDVELRCDPISGHTALYWYRQSLGQGLEFLIYFQGNSAPDKSGLPSDRFSAERTGGSVSTLTIQRTQQEDSAVYLCASSLAIARRTDTQYFGPGTRLTVL.

The chain recombines TRBV5-1 with TRBJ2-2; TRBD1 matches 9 bases. V was clipped by 4 bases and J by 5 bases; unmatched bases: 9. In germline, CDR1 is SGHRS, CDR2 YFSETQ. The CDR3 contains 16 residues. As DNA, the CDR3 is TGCGCCAGCAGCCGCCGGGACAGGGATGAAACCGGGGAGCTGTTTTTT. This codes for CASSRRDRDETGELFF.

The rearrangement joins TRBV29-1 to TRBJ2-3; 8 nucleotides align to TRBD2. The CDR3 is 15 amino acids. Trimming cost V 6 bases and J 0 bases; bases outside gene matches: 8. Germline V gives CDR1 SQVTM, CDR2 ANQGSEA. The CDR3 here is CSVEGPSGSTDTQYF. CDR3 DNA: TGCAGCGTCGAGGGGCCTAGCGGGAGCACAGATACGCAGTATTTT.

This clone was seen only a few times. The rearrangement links TRBV5-6 to TRBJ2-7; 11 positions agree with TRBD2. The CDR3 runs 15 residues. CDR1 is SGHDT and CDR2 is YYEEEE in the germline V gene. With V trimmed by 5 bases and J by 0 bases, 4 bases remained unmatched. DNA for the CDR3: TGTGCCAGCAGATTAGCGGGAGGGAGCTCCTACGAGCAGTACTTC. It translates to CASRLAGGSSYEQYF.

The chain has TRBV28 and TRBJ2-1; 13 nucleotides line up with TRBD2. Germline lookup yields CDR1 MDHEN and CDR2 SYDVKM. V was pared by 6 bases and J by 6 bases, with 5 bases of the junction left unmatched. The CDR3 spans 15 residues. The CDR3 sequence: CASRTSGRPSNEQFF. The CDR3 coding sequence is TGTGCCAGCAGGACTAGCGGGAGGCCATCCAATGAGCAGTTCTTC.

Remarks on this clone: Its ends do not fully match the called genes, so a read error is possible. The chain has TRBV29-1 and TRBJ2-7, with TRBD1 matching over 7 bases. Germline loops: CDR1 SQVTM, CDR2 ANQGSEA. CDR3 length: 18 amino acids. The CDR3 protein is CGVETRNPGTAYTYEQYF. For the CDR3, the DNA is TGCGGCGTTGAAACCCGAAATCCTGGGACAGCCTATACCTACGAGCAGTACTTC.

The count of this clone is one. The chain combines TRBV7-8 with TRBJ2-5, with D possibly TRBD1 on 6 matching bases. The germline gives CDR1 SGHVS, CDR2 FQNEAQ. V lost 2 bases, J lost 6 bases, and 16 bases lay in between. The CDR3 runs 15 residues. The CDR3 nucleotides read TGTGCCAGCAGCTTACTGCAGGGGTGGACACAGACCCAGTACTTC. It specifies CASSLLQGWTQTQYF.

The rearrangement joins TRBV7-9 to TRBJ2-7; 10 nucleotides agree with TRBD1. V was clipped by 5 bases and J by 3 bases; unmatched bases: 7. From germline, CDR1 is SEHNR and CDR2 FQNEAQ (reference sequence). The length of the CDR3 is 15 residues. This chain's CDR3 is CASSTGTGVIYEQYF. CDR3 DNA: TGTGCCAGCAGCACCGGGACAGGGGTAATCTACGAGCAGTACTTC.

The CDR3 sequence is CSVGDRGAHYGYTF. The DNA for the CDR3 is TGCAGCGTTGGCGACAGGGGGGCACATTATGGCTACACCTTC. The J gene is TRBJ1-2, the V gene TRBV29-1; 9 bases are a match to TRBD1. Per the germline V gene, CDR1 is SQVTM and CDR2 is ANQGSEA. J gave up 5 bases and V 4 bases, and 8 bases lay outside the gene matches. The CDR3 has 14 residues.

The chain recombines TRBV7-8 with TRBJ1-1, with a possible D match to TRBD1 (5 bases). CDR1 and CDR2 (germline): SGHVS, FQNEAQ. V was trimmed by 2 bases and J by 0 bases, leaving 10 bases between them. The CDR3 extends over 15 amino acids. CDR3 protein: CASSLKRQLNTEAFF. CDR3 nucleotide sequence: TGTGCCAGCAGCTTAAAAAGACAGTTGAACACTGAAGCTTTCTTT.

The chain is built from TRBV7-9 and TRBJ1-2, with 8 bases that match TRBD1. Germline V CDR1 and CDR2: SEHNR, FQNEAQ (reference sequence). The CDR3 sequence is 13 residues long. The V gene end was trimmed by 5 bases and the J gene end by 8 bases; junction bases not matched to a gene: 7. CDR3 sequence: CASSDRGVGGYTF. CDR3 sequence (DNA): TGTGCCAGCAGCGACAGGGGAGTCGGCGGCTACACCTTC.

The rearrangement links TRBV6-6 to TRBJ2-1; 14 bases are shared with TRBD2. V trimming: 5 bases; J trimming: 8 bases; junction bases outside the gene matches: 8. Germline assignment: CDR1 MNHNY and CDR2 SVGAGI (reference sequence). The CDR3 consists of 16 residues. Written as DNA, the CDR3 is TGTGCCAGCAGTCGCGGACTAGCGGGAGGTTCACATGAGCAGTTCTTC. Translation gives CASSRGLAGGSHEQFF.

In this sample, this clone turned up a few times. J is TRBJ2-2 and V is TRBV7-8; 11 positions match TRBD2. This CDR3 has 16 amino acids. The ends lost 2 bases at V and 4 bases at J; junction bases unmatched: 3. The germline CDR1 and CDR2 sequences are SGHVS and FQNEAQ. The CDR3 DNA sequence: TGTGCCAGCAGCTTATCCCTAGCGGGAGGCACCGGGGAGCTGTTTTTT. As protein: CASSLSLAGGTGELFF.

This clone has only a few counts. The chain couples TRBV7-9 to TRBJ2-1, with 13 bases fitting TRBD2. V trimming: 5 bases; J trimming: 10 bases; junction bases outside the gene matches: 8. This CDR3 is 15 amino acids long. The germline gives CDR1 SEHNR, CDR2 FQNEAQ (reference sequence). DNA for the CDR3: TGTGCCAGCAGCGCCGGACTAGCGGGAGCAAAAGAGCAGTTCTTC. Its translation: CASSAGLAGAKEQFF.

This clone was picked up a small number of times. The CDR3, as DNA: TGTGCCAGCAGTTTATCAGTGGCCTATGGCTACACCTTC. It is translated as CASSLSVAYGYTF. The J gene is TRBJ1-2, the V gene TRBV27; D call uncertain. Germline values: CDR1 MNHEY, CDR2 SMNVEV (reference sequence). V lost 0 bases and J lost 4, with 6 bases in between. The CDR3 consists of 13 residues.

Relative to its sample, this clone is medium-sized (0.01 to 0.1%). The chain is built from TRBV5-1 and TRBJ1-4; possibly TRBD1 for D (5 bases). This CDR3 contains 14 residues. Germline V gene sequence: CDR1 SGHRS, CDR2 YFSETQ. Trimming shortened V by 0 bases and J by 8 bases, and 11 bases separated the two germline ends. CDR3 protein: CASSLDLRAEKLFF. CDR3 nucleotides: TGCGCCAGCAGCTTGGACCTCAGGGCGGAAAAACTGTTTTTT. The whole variable domain, remainder taken from reference TRBV5-1 and TRBJ1-4, is KAGVTQTPRYLIKTRGQQVTLSCSPISGHRSVSWYQQTPGQGLQFLFEYFSETQRNKGNFPGRFSGRQFSNSRSEMNVSTLELGDSALYLCASSLDLRAEKLFFGSGTQLSVL.

This clone turned up a few times. In the same sample, other DNA sequences code for this CDR3. The chain couples TRBV30 to TRBJ1-3; 7 bases fit TRBD1. Germline V gives CDR1 GTSNPN, CDR2 SVGIG (reference sequence). The length of the CDR3 is 15 residues. Trimming cost V 2 bases and J 0 bases; bases outside gene matches: 4. The CDR3 sequence is CAWSRDSGSGNTIYF. The CDR3 DNA sequence: TGTGCCTGGAGTCGGGACAGTGGCTCTGGAAACACCATATATTTT.

This clone occurred once. The chain combines TRBV5-1 with TRBJ2-5; no clear D gene. The J call may not be correct, given that the DNA end is closer to TRBJ2-7. CDR1 SGHRS and CDR2 YFSETQ come from the germline V gene. The CDR3 is 11 residues long. The CDR3 sequence is CASSLAYEQYF. Here the CDR3 DNA reads TGCGCCAGCAGCTTGGCCTACGAGCAGTACTTC.

This chain links TRBV6-5 with TRBJ2-7; 9 nucleotides match TRBD1. The CDR3 extends over 14 amino acids. Trimming at V came to 6 bases and at J to 6 bases, leaving 9 bases not matched to a gene. The V gene's germline CDR1 is MNHEY and CDR2 SVGAGI. CDR3 loop: CASSPGTGRGEQYF. In DNA, the CDR3 is TGTGCCAGCAGCCCCGGGACAGGGCGCGGCGAGCAGTACTTC.

The V and J genes are TRBV28 and TRBJ1-5; possible D gene TRBD1, 6 bases. CDR3 length: 13 residues. Germline V gives CDR1 MDHEN, CDR2 SYDVKM. Trimming cost V 6 bases and J 5 bases, with 11 bases left between them. In nucleotides, the CDR3 is TGTGCCAGCAGGATGTCAGGGGATCAGCCCCAGCATTTT. Amino acids: CASRMSGDQPQHF.

This chain links TRBV30 with TRBJ2-5, with 10 bases identical to TRBD2. The J call could be wrong; TRBJ2-7 is a better fit for the DNA end. The CDR3 has 14 amino acids. Germline V lookup: CDR1 GTSNPN, CDR2 SVGIG (reference sequence). The CDR3, as DNA: TGTGCCTGGGGTAGCGGGAGGAATCTCTACGAGCAGTACTTC. This sequence encodes CAWGSGRNLYEQYF.

The V gene is TRBV7-2, the J gene TRBJ2-7; 13 nucleotides align to TRBD2. V lost 5 bases, J lost 4 bases, and 8 bases stayed unmatched. The CDR3 contains 16 residues. Germline V lookup: CDR1 SGHTA, CDR2 FQGNSA. This chain's CDR3 is CASSQTTSGRIYEQYF. The CDR3 nucleotides are TGTGCCAGCAGCCAGACGACTAGCGGGAGGATTTACGAGCAGTACTTC.

The chain employs TRBV30 and TRBJ2-7; TRBD2 might be the D (5 bases). Germline V CDR1 and CDR2: GTSNPN, SVGIG (reference sequence). V was trimmed by 4 bases and J by 2 bases, leaving 9 bases between them. This CDR3 is built from 12 residues. DNA for the CDR3: TGTGCCTGGACAGAGGGAACCTACGAGCAGTACTTC. Residues: CAWTEGTYEQYF.